These 20 T cell receptor beta chains originate from one sample sequenced in a study of long-term antiretroviral therapy in people with HIV. The assay used was immunoSEQ (version v3.0), run at survey level. Some clones are missing from TCRdb's copy, which holds only in-frame ones; the method was immunoSEQ multiplex PCR. The sample includes fewer than 20,000 clones, around 90% seen only once; the top ten take 9% to 15%. The source was unsorted PBMCs, collected 6.9 years after starting antiretroviral therapy. These receptor sequences come from a man aged 50-60 years with HIV.

In nucleotides, the CDR3 is TGTGCCACCAGCAGAGTCCGGGGGGGACAAGATACGCAGTATTTT. This translates into CATSRVRGGQDTQYF. This rearrangement joins TRBV15 to TRBJ2-3; 8 bases line up with TRBD2. The CDR3 has 15 residues. Germline loops: CDR1 LNHNV, CDR2 YYDKDF (reference sequence). V shed 1 base, J shed 5 bases, and the junction held 5 bases outside the gene matches.

CDR3 sequence reads: CASTSPREIEKLFF. DNA for the CDR3: TGTGCCAGCACCTCCCCAAGGGAAATTGAAAAACTGTTTTTT. This chain joins TRBV28 and TRBJ1-4; D is unclear. V was cut by 7 bases and J by 7 bases, with 16 bases left in between. The CDR3 totals 14 residues. Germline CDR1 and CDR2: MDHEN and SYDVKM.

V is TRBV5-1 and J is TRBJ2-1; possible D gene TRBD1, 5 bases. Germline lookup yields CDR1 SGHRS and CDR2 YFSETQ. The CDR3 spans 12 residues. Trimming removed 5 bases at V and 7 bases at J, with 10 bases between. CDR3 sequence: CASSTQGNEQFF. As DNA, the CDR3 is TGCGCCAGCAGTACTCAGGGTAATGAGCAGTTCTTC.

The chain is built from TRBV9 and TRBJ2-3; D not resolved. This CDR3 comprises 11 residues. The germline gives CDR1 SGDLS, CDR2 YYNGEE. V lost 0 bases to trimming and J lost 12 bases, with 8 bases between them. CDR3 DNA: TGTGCCAGCAGCGTAGGACAAATCCAGTATTTT. This translates into CASSVGQIQYF.

The chain links TRBV29-1 to TRBJ1-1, with D tentatively TRBD1 (6 bases). CDR1 and CDR2 from the germline V gene are SQVTM and ANQGSEA. The CDR3 length is 14 residues. V shed 7 bases and J shed 0 bases, with 15 bases lying between them. DNA for the CDR3: TGCAGCGGTAACAGGGCGACTTTGAACACTGAAGCTTTCTTT. It yields the protein CSGNRATLNTEAFF.

J is TRBJ2-1 and V is TRBV19; D remains ambiguous. The CDR3 sequence is 13 residues long. V was trimmed by 7 bases and J by 5 bases, leaving 12 bases between them. The germline gives CDR1 LNHDA, CDR2 SQIVND (reference sequence). This CDR3 reads CASKDREDNEQFF. CDR3 in DNA: TGTGCCAGTAAGGACCGAGAAGACAATGAGCAGTTCTTC.

The V call is TRBV5-5, the J call TRBJ1-2; D is perhaps TRBD1 (5 bases). The germline V gene has CDR1 SGHKS and CDR2 YYEKEE (reference sequence). The V gene lost 3 bases and the J gene lost 2 bases, with 14 bases spanning the gap. The CDR3 length is 15 residues. In nucleotides, the CDR3 is TGTGCCAGCAGCTGGGGGGTTGAGGGGAACTATGGCTACACCTTC. Its translation: CASSWGVEGNYGYTF.

The chain couples TRBV19 to TRBJ2-1, with D possibly TRBD2 on 5 matching bases. The ends were cut back, 1 base at V and 0 bases at J, with 7 bases in the middle. The CDR3 extends over 15 amino acids. Germline V CDR1 and CDR2: LNHDA, SQIVND (reference sequence). Here the CDR3 DNA reads TGTGCCAGTAGTATAGCGGGGAGCTCCTACAATGAGCAGTTCTTC. This translates into CASSIAGSSYNEQFF.

V and J are TRBV5-4 and TRBJ2-7, with 10 bases matching TRBD2. The J segment lost 5 bases and the V segment lost 4 bases, leaving 9 bases of the junction unmatched. The CDR3 has 15 amino acids. The germline V gene has CDR1 SGHNT and CDR2 YYREEE (reference sequence). The CDR3 region has the DNA TGTGCCAGCAGCCGACCCGGGACTAGCGTCCACGAGCAGTACTTC. Translated, it gives CASSRPGTSVHEQYF. Complete variable domain (other parts from reference TRBV5-4 and TRBJ2-7): ETGVTQSPTHLIKTRGQQVTLRCSSQSGHNTVSWYQQALGQGPQFIFQYYREEENGRGNFPPRFSGLQFPNYSSELNVNALELDDSALYLCASSRPGTSVHEQYFGPGTRLTVT.

V is TRBV11-3 and J is TRBJ2-4; 12 bases align to TRBD2. J was trimmed by 2 bases and V by 5 bases; bases with no gene match: 10. The V gene's germline CDR1 is SGHNT and CDR2 YENEEA. The CDR3 totals 18 residues. The CDR3 nucleotides are TGTGCCAGCAGCCAACATTTGACTAGCGGGAGTACCAAAAACATTCAGTACTTC. Translation: CASSQHLTSGSTKNIQYF. The variable domain in full, completed from reference TRBV11-3 and TRBJ2-4, reads EAGVVQSPRYKIIEKKQPVAFWCNPISGHNTLYWYLQNLGQGPELLIRYENEEAVDDSQLPKDRFSAERLKGVDSTLKIQPAELGDSAVYLCASSQHLTSGSTKNIQYFGAGTRLSVL.

The gene calls are TRBV19 and TRBJ2-1, with a weak D call TRBD2 (5 bases). The CDR3 sequence is 11 residues long. Germline CDR1 reads LNHDA; CDR2 reads SQIVND (reference sequence). V was cut by 8 bases and J by 8 bases, with 10 bases left in between. CDR3 nucleotide sequence: TGTGCCAGTCACCACGGGGATGAGCAGTTCTTC. Amino acid sequence: CASHHGDEQFF.

This clone was counted a single time. This chain uses TRBV7-2 with TRBJ2-6, with D uncertain. Looked up from germline, CDR1 is SGHTA and CDR2 is FQGNSA. V dropped 6 bases and J dropped 0 bases, with 15 bases sitting between them. This CDR3 has 17 amino acids. CDR3 sequence reads: CASSSGRAFSGANVLTF. The DNA for the CDR3 is TGTGCCAGCAGTTCTGGACGGGCCTTCTCTGGGGCCAACGTCCTGACTTTC.

The rearrangement uses TRBV7-3 and TRBJ1-5, with no clear D. V dropped 6 bases and J dropped 5 bases, with 11 bases sitting between them. This CDR3 is built from 13 residues. Germline V gene lookup returns CDR1 SGHTA and CDR2 FQGTGA. The chain's CDR3 is CASSLSPYQPQHF. The CDR3 DNA reads TGTGCCAGCAGTTTATCCCCATATCAGCCCCAGCATTTT.

The table lists this clone with a few counts. The V and J genes are TRBV7-9 and TRBJ2-1; TRBD1 matches at 10 bases. CDR1 SEHNR and CDR2 FQNEAQ come from the germline V gene (reference sequence). Trimming removed 5 bases from V and 7 bases from J; junction bases left unmatched: 5. The CDR3 consists of 14 residues. This chain's CDR3 is CASSRGQGKNEQFF. The DNA of the CDR3 is TGTGCCAGCAGCAGGGGACAGGGGAAGAATGAGCAGTTCTTC.

The V call is TRBV29-1, the J call TRBJ2-1, with TRBD2 matching over 14 bases. J gave up 0 bases and V 6 bases, and 4 bases lay outside the gene matches. Per germline, CDR1 SQVTM and CDR2 ANQGSEA. The length of the CDR3 is 16 residues. CDR3 sequence: CSVPGTSGGSYNEQFF. The CDR3 coding sequence is TGCAGCGTCCCCGGGACTAGCGGGGGCTCCTACAATGAGCAGTTCTTC.

Only one count was recorded for this clone. The chain has TRBV27 and TRBJ2-7, with D hard to call. The CDR3 is made up of 14 amino acids. Germline V gene sequence: CDR1 MNHEY, CDR2 SMNVEV (reference sequence). Deletions cut 0 bases from V and 0 bases from J, with 6 bases between. DNA for the CDR3: TGTGCCAGCAGTTTATCGTCGAGCTCCTACGAGCAGTACTTC. It translates to CASSLSSSSYEQYF.

The chain uses TRBV6-1 and TRBJ2-7; D possibly corresponds to TRBD2 (5 bases). V lost 7 bases and J lost 0, with 13 bases in between. Germline lookup yields CDR1 MNHNS and CDR2 SASEGT. CDR3 size: 14 residues. The DNA of the CDR3 is TGTGCCAGCAAAGGACTTCTCAGCTCCTACGAGCAGTACTTC. The encoded protein is CASKGLLSSYEQYF.

The CDR3 region is CASSKTRAPYSGANVLTF. DNA of the CDR3: TGTGCCAGCAGCAAAACTCGGGCCCCCTACTCTGGGGCCAACGTCCTGACTTTC. The chain links TRBV21-1 to TRBJ2-6. TRBV21-1 is a pseudogene. There are 18 residues in the CDR3.

This CDR3 reads CSVATGSSYNEQFF. CDR3 coding DNA: TGCAGCGTTGCCACCGGGAGCTCCTACAATGAGCAGTTCTTC. The chain is built from TRBV29-1 and TRBJ2-1, with D possibly matching TRBD2 (6 bases). This CDR3 spans 14 amino acids. V was trimmed by 4 bases and J by 0 bases, leaving 10 bases between them. Germline V gene lookup returns CDR1 SQVTM and CDR2 ANQGSEA.

V is TRBV4-3 and J is TRBJ2-7; no clear D gene. Germline V CDR1 and CDR2: LGHNA, YSLEER. V was cut by 0 bases and J by 0 bases, with 3 bases left in between. CDR3 size: 13 residues. Here the CDR3 DNA reads TGCGCCAGCAGCCAAGACACCTCCTACGAGCAGTACTTC. Translated, it gives CASSQDTSYEQYF.